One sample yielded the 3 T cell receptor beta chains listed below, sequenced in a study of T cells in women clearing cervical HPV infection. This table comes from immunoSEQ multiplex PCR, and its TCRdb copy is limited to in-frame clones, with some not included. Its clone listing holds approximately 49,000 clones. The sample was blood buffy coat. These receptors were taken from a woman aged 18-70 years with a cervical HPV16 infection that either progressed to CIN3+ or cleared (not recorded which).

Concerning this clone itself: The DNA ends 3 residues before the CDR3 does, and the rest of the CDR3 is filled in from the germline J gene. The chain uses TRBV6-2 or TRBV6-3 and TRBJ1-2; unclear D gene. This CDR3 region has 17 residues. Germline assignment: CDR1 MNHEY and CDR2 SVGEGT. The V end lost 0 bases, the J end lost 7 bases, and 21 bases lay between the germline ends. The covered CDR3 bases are TGTGCCAGCAGTTACTCGGCAGGCGAGTTTGTTTCTATTGGC. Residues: CASSYSAGEFVSIG. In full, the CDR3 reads CASSYSAGEFVSIGYTF.

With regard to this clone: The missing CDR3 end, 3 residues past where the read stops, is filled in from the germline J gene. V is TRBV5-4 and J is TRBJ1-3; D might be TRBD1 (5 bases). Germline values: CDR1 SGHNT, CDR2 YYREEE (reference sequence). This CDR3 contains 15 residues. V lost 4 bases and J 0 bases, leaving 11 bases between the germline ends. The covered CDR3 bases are TGTGCCAGCAGCCCAGACAGCCACTCTGGAAACACC. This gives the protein CASSPDSHSGNT. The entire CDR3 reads CASSPDSHSGNTIYF. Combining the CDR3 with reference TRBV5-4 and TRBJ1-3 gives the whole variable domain ETGVTQSPTHLIKTRGQQVTLRCSSQSGHNTVSWYQQALGQGPQFIFQYYREEENGRGNFPPRFSGLQFPNYSSELNVNALELDDSALYLCASSPDSHSGNTIYFGEGSWLTVV.

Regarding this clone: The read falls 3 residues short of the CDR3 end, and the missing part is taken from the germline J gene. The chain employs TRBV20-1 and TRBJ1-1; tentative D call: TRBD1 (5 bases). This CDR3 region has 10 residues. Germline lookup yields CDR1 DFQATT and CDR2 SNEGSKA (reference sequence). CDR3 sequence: CSAKGAGAFF. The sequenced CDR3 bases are TGCAGTGCTAAAGGGGCAGGG.